The clone carrying this TCR beta chain occurred once. What it binds is unknown. The sample belongs to a study of cytomegalovirus exposure and HLA in healthy donors. Study-wide results and limits: Among TCR beta chains of equal frequency, HLA-associated ones were more clonally expanded in a later analysis. It was reported in a later analysis that an Asian-associated ancestry cluster showed fewer N-insertions than the 666-donor mean.

60 Vbeta and 13 Jbeta primers were used in PCR. Assay used: immunoSEQ multiplex PCR; TCRdb lists only in-frame clones, some missing. The sample includes 200,000 to 250,000 clones, about three quarters of them seen just once. CDR1 and CDR2 (germline): SEHNR, FQNEAQ (reference sequence). V shed 2 bases and J 7 bases; nucleotides not matched to a gene: 7. This CDR3 spans 15 amino acids. The rearrangement links TRBV7-9 to TRBJ1-4; 7 bases are a match to TRBD1. The TCR sequence derives from a man younger than 30 in good health and CMV-seronegative. The specimen was PBMCs. The CDR3: CASSLSGQAVEKLFF. As DNA, the CDR3 is TGTGCCAGCAGCTTAAGCGGACAGGCCGTTGAAAAACTGTTTTTT. Supplemented by reference TRBV7-9 and TRBJ1-4, the full variable domain reads DTGVSQNPRHKITKRGQNVTFRCDPISEHNRLYWYRQTLGQGPEFLTYFQNEAQLEKSRLLSDRFSAERPKGSFSTLEIQRTEQGDSAMYLCASSLSGQAVEKLFFGSGTQLSVL.